The sequence of this T cell receptor beta chain was determined in a study of blood T cell repertoires in COVID-19. Study in general: Italy, Spain and the United States were the sources of the convalescent and acute COVID-19 samples. T cells, B-cell-depleted T cells, or PBMCs supplied cDNA or gDNA.

Authors' data handling: The authors estimated nucleated cell counts from reference gene primer amplification. Data came from immunoSEQ multiplex PCR; TCRdb stores just in-frame clones and leaves some out. V, J and clone size reflect that table, while D and trimming were determined from the DNA. The repertoire consists of about 120,000 clones, with roughly 85% occurring once and the leading ten covering roughly 4.7%. Deletions cut 5 bases from V and 10 bases from J, with 18 bases between. From germline, CDR1 is SGHAT and CDR2 FQNNGV. The CDR3 extends over 14 amino acids. This clone appeared once. This sequence was found in a man in his forties or fifties with acute or convalescent COVID-19. Sequencing was carried out using peripheral blood. The chain combines TRBV11-2 with TRBJ2-1; D is possibly TRBD2 (5 bases). This CDR3 is CASSPTSSVGEQFF. The CDR3 nucleotides read TGTGCCAGCAGCCCCACTAGTTCAGTTGGAGAGCAGTTCTTC.